The present T cell receptor beta chain was sequenced within a study of identical twins. Study conclusions and caveats: Among out-of-frame alpha sequences shared by twins, low generation probability occurred in excess. Models, which agreed with sharing between unrelated individuals, nonetheless underestimated the out-of-frame TCR alpha sharing seen in monozygotic twins.

This clonotype was detected only a few times. What it binds is not known. TCRdb processed the 5' RACE reads anew with MiXCR; each CDR3 protein has one entry. The sample includes just over 500,000 distinct CDR3 sequences, approximately 22% of them seen just once. The germline V gene encodes CDR1 SNHLY and CDR2 FYNNEI. The length of the CDR3 is 13 residues. V lost 6 bases and J 3 bases, leaving 9 bases between the germline ends. This sample also belongs to another study, concerning T cells expressing NK-cell markers. As reported in that work: Only alpha-beta TCR T cells were sorted in several experiments, using an anti-gamma-delta TCR antibody.

The chain recombines TRBV2 with TRBJ2-1; TRBD1 might be the D (6 bases). Sequencing used CD4+ T cells sorted from blood. This clonotype was obtained from a woman aged 18-35 years in good health. The CDR3 sequence is CASSRDNYNEQFF. The CDR3, as DNA: TGTGCCAGCAGCCGGGACAACTACAATGAGCAGTTCTTC.